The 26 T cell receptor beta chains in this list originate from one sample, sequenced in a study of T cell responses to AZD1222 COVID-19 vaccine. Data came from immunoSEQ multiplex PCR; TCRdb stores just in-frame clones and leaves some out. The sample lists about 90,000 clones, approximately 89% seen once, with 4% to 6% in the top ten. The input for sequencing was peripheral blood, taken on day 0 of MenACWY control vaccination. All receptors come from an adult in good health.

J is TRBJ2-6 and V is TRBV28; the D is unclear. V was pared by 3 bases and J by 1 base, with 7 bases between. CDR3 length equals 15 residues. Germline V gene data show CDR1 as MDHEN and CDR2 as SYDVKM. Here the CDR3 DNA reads TGTGCCAGCAGTTTGCCGGAGTCTGGGGCCAACGTCCTGACTTTC. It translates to CASSLPESGANVLTF.

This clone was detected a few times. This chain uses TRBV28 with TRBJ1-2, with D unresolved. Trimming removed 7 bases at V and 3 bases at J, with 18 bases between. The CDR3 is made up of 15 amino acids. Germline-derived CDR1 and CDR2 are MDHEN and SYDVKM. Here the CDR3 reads CASIPRGRTHYGYTF. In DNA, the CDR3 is TGTGCCAGCATTCCCCGAGGCAGGACCCACTATGGCTACACCTTC.

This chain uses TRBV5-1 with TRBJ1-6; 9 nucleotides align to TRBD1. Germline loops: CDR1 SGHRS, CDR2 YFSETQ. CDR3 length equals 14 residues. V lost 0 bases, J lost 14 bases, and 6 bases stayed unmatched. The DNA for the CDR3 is TGCGCCAGCAGCTTGGTACAGGGGGCGGGGACCCTCCACTTT. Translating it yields CASSLVQGAGTLHF.

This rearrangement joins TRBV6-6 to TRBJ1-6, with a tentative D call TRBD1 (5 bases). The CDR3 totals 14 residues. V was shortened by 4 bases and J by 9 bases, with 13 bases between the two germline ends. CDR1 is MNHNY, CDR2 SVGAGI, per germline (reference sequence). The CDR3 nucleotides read TGTGCCAGCAGTTCCCTCCATGGGGGTTCACCCCTCCACTTT. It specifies CASSSLHGGSPLHF.

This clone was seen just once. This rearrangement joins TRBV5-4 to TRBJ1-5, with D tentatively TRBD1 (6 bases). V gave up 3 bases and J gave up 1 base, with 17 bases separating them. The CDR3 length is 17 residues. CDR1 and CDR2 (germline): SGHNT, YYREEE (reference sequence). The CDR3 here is CASSWRRGGQSNQPQHF. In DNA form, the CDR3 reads TGTGCCAGCAGCTGGAGAAGGGGGGGCCAAAGCAATCAGCCCCAGCATTTT.

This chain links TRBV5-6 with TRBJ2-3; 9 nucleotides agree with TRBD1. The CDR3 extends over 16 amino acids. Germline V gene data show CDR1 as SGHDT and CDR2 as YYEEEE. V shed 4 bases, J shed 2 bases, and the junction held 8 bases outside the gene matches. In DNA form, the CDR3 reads TGTGCCAGCAGCAAACCGGGACAGGGACTCACAGATACGCAGTATTTT. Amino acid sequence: CASSKPGQGLTDTQYF.

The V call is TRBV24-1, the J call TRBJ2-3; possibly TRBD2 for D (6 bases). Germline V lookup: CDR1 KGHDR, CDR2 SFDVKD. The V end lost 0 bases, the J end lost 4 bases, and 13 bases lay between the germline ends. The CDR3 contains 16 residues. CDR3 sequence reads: CATSDLRGSGSDTQYF. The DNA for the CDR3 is TGTGCCACCAGTGATTTGCGGGGGAGCGGTTCAGATACGCAGTATTTT.

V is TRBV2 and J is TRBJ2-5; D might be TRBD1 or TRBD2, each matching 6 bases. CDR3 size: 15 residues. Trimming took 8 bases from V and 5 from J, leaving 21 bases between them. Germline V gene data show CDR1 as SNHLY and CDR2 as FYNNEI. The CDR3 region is CASLKLGGLEETQYF. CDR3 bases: TGTGCCAGCCTCAAACTGGGGGGCCTTGAGGAGACCCAGTACTTC.

In nucleotides, the CDR3 is TGCGCCAGCAGCCAAGACCTACAGGGGTGGGAGCAGTACTTC. It specifies CASSQDLQGWEQYF. The V gene is TRBV4-1, the J gene TRBJ2-7; 7 nucleotides match TRBD1. This CDR3 contains 14 residues. Germline CDR1 MGHRA, CDR2 YSYEKL. Losses at the gene ends were 0 bases for V and 7 bases for J; bases not matched to a gene: 6.

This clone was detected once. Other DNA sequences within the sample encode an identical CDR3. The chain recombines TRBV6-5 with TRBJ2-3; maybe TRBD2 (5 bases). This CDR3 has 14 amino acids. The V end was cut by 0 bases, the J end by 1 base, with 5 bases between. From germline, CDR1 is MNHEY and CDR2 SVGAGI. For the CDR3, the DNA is TGTGCCAGCAGTTACTCGAGGGGCACAGATACGCAGTATTTT. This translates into CASSYSRGTDTQYF.

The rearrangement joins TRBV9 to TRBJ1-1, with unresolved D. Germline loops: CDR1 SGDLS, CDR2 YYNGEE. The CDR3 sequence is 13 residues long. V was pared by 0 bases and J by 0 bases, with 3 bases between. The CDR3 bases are TGTGCCAGCAGCGTAGCAGTGAACACTGAAGCTTTCTTT. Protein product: CASSVAVNTEAFF.

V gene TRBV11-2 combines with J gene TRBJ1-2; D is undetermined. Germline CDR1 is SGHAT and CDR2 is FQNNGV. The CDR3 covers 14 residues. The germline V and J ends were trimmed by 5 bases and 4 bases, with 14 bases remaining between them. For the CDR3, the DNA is TGTGCCAGCAGCGAAGATACCAAAATCTATGGCTACACCTTC. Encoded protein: CASSEDTKIYGYTF.

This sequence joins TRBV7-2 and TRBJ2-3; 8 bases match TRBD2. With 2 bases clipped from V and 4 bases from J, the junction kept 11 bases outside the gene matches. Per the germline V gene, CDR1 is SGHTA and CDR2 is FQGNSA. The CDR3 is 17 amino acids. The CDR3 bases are TGTGCCAGCAGCTTAAGGTTTAGTAGCGGGACCCCAGATACGCAGTATTTT. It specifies CASSLRFSSGTPDTQYF.

CDR3 sequence (DNA): TGTGCCAGCAGTGAGGAGGGCAACACTGAAGCTTTCTTT. This gives the protein CASSEEGNTEAFF. V usage is TRBV2 and J usage is TRBJ1-1; D unclear. The germline V gene encodes CDR1 SNHLY and CDR2 FYNNEI. V was clipped by 3 bases and J by 2 bases, with 7 bases between them. The CDR3 has 13 amino acids.

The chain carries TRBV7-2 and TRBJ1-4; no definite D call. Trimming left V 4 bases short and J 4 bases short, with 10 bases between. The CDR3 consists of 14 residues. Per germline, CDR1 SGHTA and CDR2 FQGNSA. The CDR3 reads CASSSGRYNEKLFF. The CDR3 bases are TGTGCCAGCAGCTCTGGGAGATATAATGAAAAACTGTTTTTT.

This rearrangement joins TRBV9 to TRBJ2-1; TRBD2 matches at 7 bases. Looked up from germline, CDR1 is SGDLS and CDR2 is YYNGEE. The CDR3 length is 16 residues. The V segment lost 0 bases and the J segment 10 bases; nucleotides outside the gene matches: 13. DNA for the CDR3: TGTGCCAGCAGCGTAGGCCCCACCACTAGCGAAGGAGAGCAGTTCTTC. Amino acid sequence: CASSVGPTTSEGEQFF.

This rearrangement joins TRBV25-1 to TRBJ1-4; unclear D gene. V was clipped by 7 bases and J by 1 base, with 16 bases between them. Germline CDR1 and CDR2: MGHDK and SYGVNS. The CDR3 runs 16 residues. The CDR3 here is CASNPTEYRTNEKLFF. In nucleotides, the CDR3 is TGTGCCAGCAACCCAACAGAGTATCGAACTAATGAAAAACTGTTTTTT. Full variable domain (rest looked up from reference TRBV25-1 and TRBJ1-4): EADIYQTPRYLVIGTGKKITLECSQTMGHDKMYWYQQDPGMELHLIHYSYGVNSTEKGDLSSESTVSRIRTEHFPLTLESARPSHTSQYLCASNPTEYRTNEKLFFGSGTQLSVL.

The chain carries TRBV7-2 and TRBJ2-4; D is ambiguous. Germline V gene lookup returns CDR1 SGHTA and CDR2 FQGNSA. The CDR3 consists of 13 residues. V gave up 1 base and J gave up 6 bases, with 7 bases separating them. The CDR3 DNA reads TGTGCCAGCAGCTTAGATTGGACAAACATTCAGTACTTC. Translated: CASSLDWTNIQYF. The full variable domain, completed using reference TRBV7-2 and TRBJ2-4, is GAGVSQSPSNKVTEKGKDVELRCDPISGHTALYWYRQSLGQGLEFLIYFQGNSAPDKSGLPSDRFSAERTGGSVSTLTIQRTQQEDSAVYLCASSLDWTNIQYFGAGTRLSVL.

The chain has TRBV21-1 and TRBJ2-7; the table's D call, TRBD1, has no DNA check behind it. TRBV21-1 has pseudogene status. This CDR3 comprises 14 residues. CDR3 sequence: CASSPQGMGYEQYF. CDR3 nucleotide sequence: TGTGCCAGCAGCCCACAGGGGATGGGGTACGAGCAGTACTTC.

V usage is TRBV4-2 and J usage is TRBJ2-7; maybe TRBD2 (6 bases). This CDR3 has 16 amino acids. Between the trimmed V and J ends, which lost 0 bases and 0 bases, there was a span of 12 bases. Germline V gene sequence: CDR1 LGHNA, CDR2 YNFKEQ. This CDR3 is CASSQDAAGASYEQYF. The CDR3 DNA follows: TGTGCCAGCAGCCAAGATGCAGCGGGCGCCTCCTACGAGCAGTACTTC.

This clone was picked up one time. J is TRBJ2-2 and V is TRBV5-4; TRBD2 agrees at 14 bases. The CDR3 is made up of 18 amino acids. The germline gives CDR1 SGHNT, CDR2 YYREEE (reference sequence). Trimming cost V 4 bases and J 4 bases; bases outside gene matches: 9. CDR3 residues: CASSKTSGGAAGTGELFF. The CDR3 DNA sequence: TGTGCCAGCAGCAAGACTAGCGGGGGGGCGGCGGGCACCGGGGAGCTGTTTTTT.

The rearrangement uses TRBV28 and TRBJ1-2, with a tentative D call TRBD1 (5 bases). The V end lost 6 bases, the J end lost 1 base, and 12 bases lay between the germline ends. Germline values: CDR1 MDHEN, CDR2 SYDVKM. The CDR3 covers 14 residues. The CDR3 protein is CASSQIGGNYGYTF. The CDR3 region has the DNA TGTGCCAGCAGCCAGATTGGGGGTAACTATGGCTACACCTTC.

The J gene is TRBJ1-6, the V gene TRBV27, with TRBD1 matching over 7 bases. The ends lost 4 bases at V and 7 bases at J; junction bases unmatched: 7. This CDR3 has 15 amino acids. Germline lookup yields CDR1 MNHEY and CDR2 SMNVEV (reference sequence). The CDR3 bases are TGTGCCAGCAGTTCGACAGGGTGGGGGAATTCACCCCTCCACTTT. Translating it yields CASSSTGWGNSPLHF.

For the CDR3, the DNA is TGTGCCAGCAGTTTAGAAGGGGGCCGGGATTCACCCCTCCACTTT. Encoded protein: CASSLEGGRDSPLHF. This chain joins TRBV27 and TRBJ1-6, with 7 nucleotides matching TRBD1. The V segment lost 2 bases and the J segment 8 bases; nucleotides outside the gene matches: 6. Germline CDR1 and CDR2: MNHEY and SMNVEV (reference sequence). This CDR3 is built from 15 residues.

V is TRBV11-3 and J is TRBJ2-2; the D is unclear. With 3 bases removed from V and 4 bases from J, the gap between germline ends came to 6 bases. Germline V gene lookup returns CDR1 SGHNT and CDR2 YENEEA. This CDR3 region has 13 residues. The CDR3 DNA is TGTGCCAGCAGCTTCCAGAGCACCGGGGAGCTGTTTTTT. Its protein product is CASSFQSTGELFF.

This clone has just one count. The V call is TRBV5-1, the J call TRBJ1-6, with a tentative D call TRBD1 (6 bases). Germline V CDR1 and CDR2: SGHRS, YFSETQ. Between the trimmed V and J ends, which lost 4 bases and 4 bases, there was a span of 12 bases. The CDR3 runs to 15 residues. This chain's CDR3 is CASSTGTDYNSPLHF. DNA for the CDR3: TGCGCCAGCAGCACAGGGACGGATTATAATTCACCCCTCCACTTT.